This entry describes one T cell receptor (beta chain). The sample comes from a study of blood T cell repertoires in COVID-19. The CDR3 has 16 residues. Germline CDR1 and CDR2: MGHRA and YSYEKL. V shed 5 bases and J 0 bases; nucleotides not matched to a gene: 10. TCRdb's copy holds only in-frame clones and misses some; the assay was immunoSEQ multiplex PCR. Counted here are some 150,000 clones, roughly nine tenths occurring once; the ten biggest clones make up approximately 0.55%. This chain uses TRBV4-1 with TRBJ2-7, with 7 bases matching TRBD1. The sequence derives from a man aged 50-59 years with acute or convalescent COVID-19. Input material: peripheral blood. This chain's CDR3 is CASSFRQGAGSYEQYF. CDR3 nucleotide sequence: TGCGCCAGCAGCTTTCGACAGGGCGCCGGCTCCTACGAGCAGTACTTC.